This T cell receptor (beta chain) was sequenced during a study of control samples from healthy donors and cancer patients. The CDR3 is 13 residues long. V shed 3 bases and J shed 5 bases, with 8 bases lying between them. Method: immunoSEQ multiplex PCR; TCRdb's copy keeps in-frame clones and lacks some. The sample shows approximately 40,000 clones, roughly 90% of them seen only once. The clonotype comes from a woman between 50 and 59 years old in good health. Sequencing was done on a sample of blood. The chain links TRBV12-3 or TRBV12-4 to TRBJ1-5; a possible D gene is TRBD1 (5 bases). The CDR3 DNA sequence: TGTGCCAGCAGTTTTGGGGGGGATCAGCCCCAGCATTTT. This gives the protein CASSFGGDQPQHF.